These T cell receptor beta chains were read from a single sample in a study of blood T cells in healthy people across ages. TCRdb used MiXCR to reprocess the 5' RACE reads, holding one entry per CDR3 protein. The table lists about 1.4 million distinct CDR3 sequences, roughly 60% of them singletons, with approximately 7% in the top ten. Sequencing used blood. The origin of the receptors is a man aged 18 to 29 in good health. Each CDR3 is given with its conserved first and last residue. The order of the fields is D gene, V gene, J gene, clone size, CDR3 protein, CDR3 DNA. The D gene is left open where the match is weak. Only some rows state a clone size, as once, few, many or a class for expanded clones.

d_call: -; v_call: TRBV12-3/TRBV12-4; j_call: TRBJ1-3; clone_size: -; cdr3_aa: CASRALSGNTIYF; cdr3_nt: TGTGCCAGCAGGGCGCTCTCTGGAAACACCATATATTTT
d_call: TRBD1; v_call: TRBV29-1; j_call: TRBJ2-1; clone_size: few; cdr3_aa: CSVEDDRVYNEQFF; cdr3_nt: TGCAGCGTTGAAGATGACAGGGTGTACAATGAGCAGTTCTTC
d_call: TRBD2; v_call: TRBV3-1; j_call: TRBJ2-1; clone_size: -; cdr3_aa: CASSQGELAFNEQFF; cdr3_nt: TGTGCCAGCAGCCAAGGAGAACTAGCGTTCAATGAGCAGTTCTTC
d_call: -; v_call: TRBV6-5; j_call: TRBJ1-2; clone_size: few; cdr3_aa: CASSPGDLDGYTF; cdr3_nt: TGTGCCAGCAGTCCTGGGGACTTGGATGGCTACACCTTC
d_call: -; v_call: TRBV29-1; j_call: TRBJ2-3; clone_size: -; cdr3_aa: CSVGNRLIPDTQYF; cdr3_nt: TGCAGCGTTGGCAACAGGCTGATCCCAGATACGCAGTATTTT
d_call: -; v_call: TRBV11-3; j_call: TRBJ1-1; clone_size: -; cdr3_aa: CASSPPLGGANTEAFF; cdr3_nt: TGTGCCAGCAGCCCCCCCCTAGGGGGGGCGAACACTGAAGCTTTCTTT
d_call: -; v_call: TRBV4-1; j_call: TRBJ2-1; clone_size: few; cdr3_aa: CASSQVGYNEQFF; cdr3_nt: TGCGCCAGCAGCCAAGTCGGTTACAATGAGCAGTTCTTC
d_call: -; v_call: TRBV6-5; j_call: TRBJ2-7; clone_size: -; cdr3_aa: CASTDGAEGYEQYF; cdr3_nt: TGTGCCAGCACCGATGGGGCAGAAGGCTACGAGCAGTACTTC
d_call: -; v_call: TRBV10-3; j_call: TRBJ1-4; clone_size: once; cdr3_aa: CAISERGSAEKLFF; cdr3_nt: TGTGCCATCAGTGAAAGGGGGAGCGCAGAAAAACTGTTTTTT
d_call: -; v_call: TRBV7-9; j_call: TRBJ2-5; clone_size: -; cdr3_aa: CASSLGRSSETQYF; cdr3_nt: TGTGCCAGCAGCCTCGGGCGGAGTTCGGAGACCCAGTACTTC
d_call: TRBD1; v_call: TRBV20-1; j_call: TRBJ2-5; clone_size: -; cdr3_aa: CGARDLERRRQGVEETQYF; cdr3_nt: TGCGGTGCTAGAGATCTTGAAAGGAGGAGACAGGGCGTCGAAGAGACCCAGTACTTC
d_call: TRBD2; v_call: TRBV20-1; j_call: TRBJ2-4; clone_size: few; cdr3_aa: CSATKSGMGNIQYF; cdr3_nt: TGCAGTGCTACTAAAAGCGGGATGGGGAACATTCAGTACTTC
d_call: -; v_call: TRBV15; j_call: TRBJ2-4; clone_size: once; cdr3_aa: CATSRDDADKNIQYF; cdr3_nt: TGTGCCACCAGCAGAGACGACGCCGACAAAAACATTCAGTACTTC
d_call: TRBD2; v_call: TRBV29-1; j_call: TRBJ2-1; clone_size: -; cdr3_aa: CSVVGLAGDNEQFF; cdr3_nt: TGCAGCGTTGTAGGTCTAGCGGGAGACAATGAGCAGTTCTTC
d_call: -; v_call: TRBV11-2; j_call: TRBJ2-3; clone_size: -; cdr3_aa: CASSLLIDTQYF; cdr3_nt: TGTGCCAGCAGCTTGCTCATAGATACGCAGTATTTT
d_call: -; v_call: TRBV4-1; j_call: TRBJ2-1; clone_size: -; cdr3_aa: CASSQTTGIGGVGRNEQFF; cdr3_nt: TGCGCCAGCAGCCAAACTACGGGGATTGGGGGAGTGGGACGCAATGAGCAGTTCTTC
d_call: TRBD1; v_call: TRBV28; j_call: TRBJ2-5; clone_size: -; cdr3_aa: CASHDRVRETQYF; cdr3_nt: TGTGCCAGCCACGACAGGGTGAGAGAGACCCAGTACTTC
d_call: -; v_call: TRBV10-3; j_call: TRBJ2-1; clone_size: -; cdr3_aa: CAISAGSDSANEQFF; cdr3_nt: TGTGCCATCAGTGCTGGTAGCGACTCAGCGAATGAGCAGTTCTTC
d_call: -; v_call: TRBV3-1; j_call: TRBJ2-3; clone_size: -; cdr3_aa: CASSQAAAGSTDTQYF; cdr3_nt: TGTGCCAGCAGCCAAGCCGCGGCAGGGAGCACAGATACGCAGTATTTT
d_call: -; v_call: TRBV29-1; j_call: TRBJ1-2; clone_size: few; cdr3_aa: CSVEMWESNGGYTF; cdr3_nt: TGCAGCGTTGAAATGTGGGAGTCAAATGGTGGCTACACCTTC
d_call: -; v_call: TRBV12-3/TRBV12-4; j_call: TRBJ2-7; clone_size: once; cdr3_aa: CASSAEGRGSYEQYF; cdr3_nt: TGTGCCAGCAGCGCAGAGGGAAGGGGAAGTTACGAGCAGTACTTC
d_call: -; v_call: TRBV3-1; j_call: TRBJ1-2; clone_size: -; cdr3_aa: CASSRPGGYTF; cdr3_nt: TGTGCCAGCAGCCGACCGGGGGGCTACACCTTC
d_call: -; v_call: TRBV4-1; j_call: TRBJ1-6; clone_size: -; cdr3_aa: CASSQESARFDPLHF; cdr3_nt: TGCGCCAGCAGCCAAGAATCGGCCAGATTTGATCCCCTCCACTTT
d_call: -; v_call: TRBV3-1; j_call: TRBJ2-1; clone_size: many; cdr3_aa: CASSQGLGSSNEQFF; cdr3_nt: TGTGCCAGCAGCCAAGGACTTGGATCGTCCAATGAGCAGTTCTTC
d_call: -; v_call: TRBV7-2; j_call: TRBJ2-7; clone_size: -; cdr3_aa: CASSPRWNYEQYF; cdr3_nt: TGTGCCAGCAGCCCACGATGGAACTACGAGCAGTACTTC
d_call: -; v_call: TRBV4-1; j_call: TRBJ2-3; clone_size: -; cdr3_aa: CASSQDEGGQGTDTQYF; cdr3_nt: TGCGCCAGCAGCCAAGATGAGGGGGGCCAGGGAACAGATACGCAGTATTTT
d_call: -; v_call: TRBV20-1; j_call: TRBJ2-5; clone_size: few; cdr3_aa: CSASGGSGETQYF; cdr3_nt: TGCAGTGCTAGCGGGGGATCCGGGGAGACCCAGTACTTC
d_call: -; v_call: TRBV9; j_call: TRBJ2-5; clone_size: few; cdr3_aa: CASSVDLQETQYF; cdr3_nt: TGTGCCAGCAGCGTCGACCTCCAAGAGACCCAGTACTTC
d_call: -; v_call: TRBV29-1; j_call: TRBJ1-5; clone_size: -; cdr3_aa: CSVIVGNQPQHF; cdr3_nt: TGCAGCGTCATAGTTGGCAATCAGCCCCAGCATTTT
d_call: TRBD1; v_call: TRBV15; j_call: TRBJ1-4; clone_size: few; cdr3_aa: CATSRLGQGHEKLFF; cdr3_nt: TGTGCCACCAGCAGACTTGGACAGGGCCATGAAAAACTGTTTTTT
d_call: TRBD1; v_call: TRBV29-1; j_call: TRBJ2-1; clone_size: -; cdr3_aa: CSDTGAGETQFF; cdr3_nt: TGCAGCGATACAGGGGCGGGCGAGACCCAGTTCTTC
d_call: -; v_call: TRBV3-1; j_call: TRBJ2-5; clone_size: -; cdr3_aa: CASSHMYQETQYF; cdr3_nt: TGTGCCAGCAGCCACATGTACCAAGAGACCCAGTACTTC
d_call: -; v_call: TRBV6-2/TRBV6-3; j_call: TRBJ2-3; clone_size: -; cdr3_aa: CASSYSWGGGTDTQYF; cdr3_nt: TGTGCCAGCAGTTACTCCTGGGGGGGCGGCACAGATACGCAGTATTTT
d_call: -; v_call: TRBV15; j_call: TRBJ1-5; clone_size: -; cdr3_aa: CATSRDWTVSQPQHF; cdr3_nt: TGTGCCACCAGTAGAGATTGGACAGTTAGTCAGCCCCAGCATTTT
d_call: -; v_call: TRBV29-1; j_call: TRBJ2-5; clone_size: few; cdr3_aa: CSVEDPGRFETQYF; cdr3_nt: TGCAGCGTTGAAGATCCGGGACGGTTCGAGACCCAGTACTTC
d_call: -; v_call: TRBV7-6; j_call: TRBJ2-7; clone_size: -; cdr3_aa: CASSKSGSYEQYF; cdr3_nt: TGTGCCAGCAGCAAGAGCGGCTCCTACGAGCAGTACTTC
d_call: -; v_call: TRBV4-3; j_call: TRBJ2-5; clone_size: few; cdr3_aa: CASSQGWTSQETQYF; cdr3_nt: TGCGCCAGCAGCCAAGGTTGGACTTCGCAAGAGACCCAGTACTTC
d_call: -; v_call: TRBV11-2; j_call: TRBJ1-2; clone_size: -; cdr3_aa: CASSFYVGGAGDGYTF; cdr3_nt: TGTGCCAGCAGCTTTTATGTAGGGGGAGCGGGTGATGGCTACACCTTC
d_call: -; v_call: TRBV6-2/TRBV6-3; j_call: TRBJ2-7; clone_size: -; cdr3_aa: CASSTSSPTLSNFYEQYF; cdr3_nt: TGTGCCAGCAGTACATCCAGCCCGACACTCAGTAACTTCTACGAGCAGTACTTC
d_call: -; v_call: TRBV5-1; j_call: TRBJ2-2; clone_size: -; cdr3_aa: CASFPGGTGELFF; cdr3_nt: TGCGCCAGCTTCCCAGGAGGCACCGGGGAGCTGTTTTTT
d_call: TRBD1; v_call: TRBV3-1; j_call: TRBJ2-1; clone_size: -; cdr3_aa: CASTPVTGGYEQFF; cdr3_nt: TGTGCCAGCACCCCCGTGACAGGGGGATATGAGCAGTTCTTC
d_call: TRBD2; v_call: TRBV6-2/TRBV6-3; j_call: TRBJ2-2; clone_size: -; cdr3_aa: CASSRTSGYTGELFF; cdr3_nt: TGTGCCAGCAGTCGGACTAGCGGATACACCGGGGAGCTGTTTTTT
d_call: TRBD1; v_call: TRBV10-3; j_call: TRBJ2-1; clone_size: -; cdr3_aa: CAISGRPRGQLYNEQFF; cdr3_nt: TGTGCCATCAGTGGCCGGCCGAGGGGACAGCTCTACAATGAGCAGTTCTTC
d_call: TRBD2; v_call: TRBV6-2/TRBV6-3; j_call: TRBJ2-3; clone_size: -; cdr3_aa: CATSGVTSTDTQYF; cdr3_nt: TGTGCCACCAGCGGGGTAACTAGCACAGATACGCAGTATTTT
d_call: -; v_call: TRBV6-2/TRBV6-3; j_call: TRBJ2-7; clone_size: -; cdr3_aa: CASSYSSGGERIGNSYEQYF; cdr3_nt: TGTGCCAGCAGTTATAGTAGCGGCGGGGAAAGGATCGGGAACTCCTACGAGCAGTACTTC
d_call: TRBD1; v_call: TRBV20-1; j_call: TRBJ2-2; clone_size: few; cdr3_aa: CSARDPGQGDTGELFF; cdr3_nt: TGCAGTGCTAGAGATCCGGGACAGGGGGACACCGGGGAGCTGTTTTTT
d_call: -; v_call: TRBV29-1; j_call: TRBJ2-1; clone_size: many; cdr3_aa: CSVLFIVPSSYNEQFF; cdr3_nt: TGCAGCGTCCTATTCATCGTTCCGAGCTCCTACAATGAGCAGTTCTTC
d_call: TRBD2; v_call: TRBV5-1; j_call: TRBJ2-1; clone_size: -; cdr3_aa: CAGSLATSGNEQFF; cdr3_nt: TGCGCCGGCAGCTTGGCGACTAGCGGCAATGAGCAGTTCTTC
d_call: -; v_call: TRBV20-1; j_call: TRBJ2-7; clone_size: few; cdr3_aa: CSAMTGRFYEQYF; cdr3_nt: TGCAGTGCGATGACAGGGAGGTTCTACGAGCAGTACTTC
d_call: -; v_call: TRBV28; j_call: TRBJ2-5; clone_size: -; cdr3_aa: CASSYPRGQETQYF; cdr3_nt: TGTGCCAGCAGTTACCCTCGGGGCCAAGAGACCCAGTACTTC
d_call: -; v_call: TRBV12-3/TRBV12-4; j_call: TRBJ2-1; clone_size: -; cdr3_aa: CASSLEAGFQSYEQFF; cdr3_nt: TGTGCCAGCAGTTTAGAAGCCGGGTTCCAATCCTACGAGCAGTTCTTC
d_call: -; v_call: TRBV4-1; j_call: TRBJ2-7; clone_size: few; cdr3_aa: CASSRRDLSNEQYF; cdr3_nt: TGCGCCAGCAGCCGCCGGGACCTCTCTAACGAGCAGTACTTC
d_call: -; v_call: TRBV4-1; j_call: TRBJ1-5; clone_size: -; cdr3_aa: CASSHPPRGRNQPQHF; cdr3_nt: TGCGCCAGCAGCCACCCCCCCCGGGGGCGAAATCAGCCCCAGCATTTT
d_call: TRBD2; v_call: TRBV13; j_call: TRBJ2-2; clone_size: -; cdr3_aa: CASSIIAGGPPDTGELFF; cdr3_nt: TGTGCCAGCAGCATAATAGCGGGGGGGCCACCCGACACCGGGGAGCTGTTTTTT
d_call: TRBD1; v_call: TRBV27; j_call: TRBJ1-2; clone_size: -; cdr3_aa: CASSYTGADYGYTF; cdr3_nt: TGTGCCAGCAGTTACACAGGGGCGGACTATGGCTACACCTTC